Listed below are T cell receptor beta chains from one sample, sequenced in a study of blood T cell repertoires in COVID-19. Method: immunoSEQ multiplex PCR; TCRdb's copy keeps in-frame clones and lacks some. The sample lists about 200,000 clones; 90% were seen once. Sequencing was done on a sample of PBMCs or T cells enriched from blood (not recorded which). These receptors all stem from a man younger than 40 who had recovered from COVID-19. Both conserved end residues are part of each CDR3. Fields, in order: J gene, V gene, D gene, clone size, CDR3 DNA, CDR3 protein. D genes are given only for firm matches. For some rows the clone size is stated as once, few or many, or as a class when expanded; others skip it.

TRBJ1-4 | TRBV7-2 | TRBD1 | few | TGTGCCAGCAGCTTAGACGGGGACAGGGGCGAAAAACTGTTTTTT | CASSLDGDRGEKLFF
TRBJ1-1 | TRBV5-1 | TRBD1 | . | TGCGCCAGCAGCTTGATCGGACAGGGGGCGCAGGTCACTGAAGCTTTCTTT | CASSLIGQGAQVTEAFF
TRBJ2-1 | TRBV11-2 | TRBD1 | . | TGTGCCAGCAGCCGAGATGGGGGACAGGACCACAATGAGCAGTTCTTC | CASSRDGGQDHNEQFF
TRBJ2-7 | TRBV5-6 | TRBD2 | . | TGTGCCAGCAGTAATATAGCGGGGGGGAGCTCCTACGAGCAGTACTTC | CASSNIAGGSSYEQYF
TRBJ2-1 | TRBV30 | TRBD2 | . | TGTGCCTGGAGGCGTCCGGGACTAGCGGGAGGGTCCTACAATGAGCAGTTCTTC | CAWRRPGLAGGSYNEQFF
TRBJ1-4 | TRBV30 | . | . | TGTGCCTGGAGTGCCGGACAGCCCTCAACTAATGAAAAACTGTTTTTT | CAWSAGQPSTNEKLFF
TRBJ1-5 | TRBV27 | . | . | TGTGCCAGCCAAAAAGGGGTTGGGGGGAGCCAGCCCCAGCATTTT | CASQKGVGGSQPQHF
TRBJ1-3 | TRBV9 | TRBD1 | once | TGTGCCAGCAGCCCCCTGGGACAGGGTATCTCTGGAAACACCATATATTTT | CASSPLGQGISGNTIYF
TRBJ2-4 | TRBV27 | . | . | TGTGCCAGCAGCAGAACAGGGTTGCCAGCCAAAAACATTCAGTACTTC | CASSRTGLPAKNIQYF
TRBJ1-6 | TRBV14 | . | . | TGTGCCAGCAATCAACAGGGATGGTCACCCCTCCACTTT | CASNQQGWSPLHF
TRBJ1-4 | TRBV2 | . | . | TGTGCCAGCAGTTCCACAGGATCCTATGAAAAACTGTTTTTT | CASSSTGSYEKLFF
TRBJ1-4 | TRBV30 | TRBD1 | . | TGTGCCTCGGACAGGGGGCAGGAGGAAAAACTGTTTTTT | CASDRGQEEKLFF
TRBJ2-2 | TRBV11-2 | TRBD2 | . | TGTGCCAGCAGCGGGCAGGGACTAGCGGTTGCCGGGGAGCTGTTTTTT | CASSGQGLAVAGELFF
TRBJ2-3 | TRBV30 | TRBD2 | . | TGTGCCTGGAGTCAAATAGCGGGAGGCCTTAGCACAGATACGCAGTATTTT | CAWSQIAGGLSTDTQYF
TRBJ2-1 | TRBV1 | . | . | TGCACCAGCAGCCAAGTTTTTGGGGGGAGGGGTATCCGATACAATGAGCAGTTCTTC | CTSSQVFGGRGIRYNEQFF
TRBJ2-3 | TRBV2 | TRBD2 | . | TGTGCCAGCAGCTCACAGCGGGAAGGGACAGATACGCAGTATTTT | CASSSQREGTDTQYF
TRBJ2-7 | TRBV24-1 | . | . | TGTGCCACCAGTGGGGTGGCGGACTCCTACGAGCAGTACTTC | CATSGVADSYEQYF
TRBJ2-5 | TRBV28 | . | once | TGTGCCAGCAGTTTTCTCCGGACGGGAGAACAAGAGACCCAGTACTTC | CASSFLRTGEQETQYF
TRBJ2-2 | TRBV15 | . | . | TGTGCCACCAGCAGAGATCGGACACAGGAGAACACCGGGGAGCTGTTTTTT | CATSRDRTQENTGELFF
TRBJ2-3 | TRBV11-2 | TRBD1 | . | TGTGCCAGCAGCTTAGTAGGGGGCAGCACAGATACGCAGTATTTT | CASSLVGGSTDTQYF
TRBJ2-1 | TRBV7-2 | TRBD2 | . | TGTGCCAGCAGCCCCCAGCGGGGGGCCTACAATGAGCAGTTCTTC | CASSPQRGAYNEQFF
TRBJ1-6 | TRBV14 | TRBD1 | . | TGTGCCAGCAGCCAAGGGGAGATAATTCGGGACAGGGGTTCACCCCTCCACTTT | CASSQGEIIRDRGSPLHF
TRBJ2-4 | TRBV30 | TRBD1 | . | TGTGCCTGGAGTACAGGGGTAAACATTCAGTACTTC | CAWSTGVNIQYF
TRBJ2-3 | TRBV21-1 | . | . | TGTGCCAGCCGGGACAGGCGTTCATTTAGCACAGATACGCAGTATTTT | CASRDRRSFSTDTQYF
TRBJ1-5 | TRBV28 | . | . | TGTGCCAGCAGTTTAAGGTCAGGGGGCAATCAGCCCCAGCATTTT | CASSLRSGGNQPQHF
TRBJ2-1 | TRBV19 | TRBD1 | . | TGTGCCAGTAGTAGGGACAGGGGCTCCTACAATGAGCAGTTCTTC | CASSRDRGSYNEQFF
TRBJ2-7 | TRBV19 | TRBD1 | . | TGTGCCAGTAGGGTTCGTGGACAGGGAACCTACGAGCAGTACTTC | CASRVRGQGTYEQYF
TRBJ2-5 | TRBV5-4 | TRBD2 | . | TGTGCCAGCAGCTTGGAGGGACTAGCGGGATTTGAGACCCAGTACTTC | CASSLEGLAGFETQYF
TRBJ1-5 | TRBV30 | . | once | TGTGCCTGGGCCCGGGACTTAGATCAGCCCCAGCATTTT | CAWARDLDQPQHF